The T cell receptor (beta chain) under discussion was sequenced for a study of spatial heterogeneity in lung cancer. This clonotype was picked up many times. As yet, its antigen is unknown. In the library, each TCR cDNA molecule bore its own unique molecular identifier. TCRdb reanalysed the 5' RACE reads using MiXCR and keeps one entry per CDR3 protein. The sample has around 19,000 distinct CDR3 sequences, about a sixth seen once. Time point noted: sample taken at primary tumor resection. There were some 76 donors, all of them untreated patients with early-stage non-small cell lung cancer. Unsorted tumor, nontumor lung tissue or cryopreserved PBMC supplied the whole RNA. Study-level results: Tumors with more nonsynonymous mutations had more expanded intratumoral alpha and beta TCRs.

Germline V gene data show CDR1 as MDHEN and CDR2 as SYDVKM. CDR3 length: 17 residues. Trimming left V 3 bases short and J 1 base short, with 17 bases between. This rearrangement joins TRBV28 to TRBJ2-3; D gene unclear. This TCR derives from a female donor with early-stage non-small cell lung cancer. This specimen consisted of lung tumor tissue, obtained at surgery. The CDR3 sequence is CASSLEFLSEGTDTQYF. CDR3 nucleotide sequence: TGTGCCAGCAGTTTGGAATTTCTAAGTGAGGGCACAGATACGCAGTATTTT.